This TCR beta chain was retrieved from a study of T cells after yellow fever vaccination (dated by TCRdb to between 2019 and 2020). In terms of the full investigation: The SMART-Seq v4 Ultra Low Input RNA kit was used to prepare libraries from fractions with low cell numbers. To follow T-cell clones before and after both primary and booster YFV17D yellow fever vaccination, bulk TCR alpha and beta repertoires underwent longitudinal sequencing. The cohort comprised two healthy male donors, one aged 18 to 30 and one aged 30 to 40 years. Blood was collected at multiple timepoints before and after primary and secondary immunization, and bulk PBMC replicates and cell subsets were isolated.

The investigation overall reported the following: Because only a couple of donors were included in the study, the extent to which the findings can be generalized is limited. The secondary T-cell response was weaker than the primary response but faster, peaking on day 5 instead of day 15. A small share of clonotypes was detected in both CD4 and CD8 compartments, with the overlap likely arising from convergent recombination. After the booster, most clones that had expanded after primary vaccination were detected again (roughly 95% of CD4 and around nine tenths of CD8), suggesting broad maintenance of memory. FACS-sorted repertoires could contain abundant contaminating clonotypes from the bulk population, so computational filtering was required.

Taken with the paper, the label for treatment or condition translates to: live attenuated yellow fever vaccine strain. A standard Ficoll-Paque protocol was used to isolate PBMCs from peripheral blood. Dynabeads CD4 and CD8 positive selection kits were used to isolate CD4 and CD8 T-cell fractions. TriZol was used to extract RNA from bulk PBMCs, CD4 and CD8 fractions, and dextramer-positive and dextramer-negative fractions. The germline ends are 18 bases apart after V is trimmed by 3 bases and J by 0 bases. The CDR3 numbers 18 residues from cysteine through phenylalanine. Only the CDR3 part of the read is kept: 54 bases, read in frame from the first base. The germline V gene (reference sequence) yields LNHDA for CDR1 and SQIVND for CDR2. Data came from an Illumina NovaSeq 6000. TCR cDNA was synthesized by 5'RACE template switching, through which a universal primer site and unique molecular identifiers were introduced. Priming of cDNA synthesis was performed from both the TCR alpha and TCR beta constant segments. Two PCR steps were used to amplify libraries, with sample barcodes and sequencing adapters being added in the second step. Sequencing of libraries was performed on Illumina HiSeq 2500 (2x100 bp) or NovaSeq (2x150 bp). The original pipeline was this. MIGEC handled demultiplexing of reads and collapsing into UMI consensus sequences, while MiXCR performed V(D)J alignment. Clonotypes responding to the vaccine were identified with edgeR on replicate PBMC samples, with the criteria of FDR below 0.01 and a log2 fold change above 5 up to day 15. CD4 or CD8 identity was assigned to each bulk clonotype according to whether the clonotype was present at higher abundance in the sequenced CD4 repertoire or the sequenced CD8 repertoire. TCRdb itself trimmed the public reads at Q25 with fastp, ran MiXCR and retained productive beta chains. Every entry covers one CDR3 protein and lists the most common genes and DNA from its rows. The V and J calls were determined by TCRdb, not by the authors. Present in this sample are 180,000 or so distinct CDR3 sequences, approximately 11% of which were seen just once. Roughly a third of the sample is held by the ten biggest clonotypes.

A word on this clonotype: Its antigen target is currently unknown. Per-base qualities were not stored, and no clone one base away is much larger.

This receptor was taken from a man younger than 35 who received the YFV17D yellow fever vaccine. Recombination joined TRBV19 with TRBJ1-5; TRBD1 is a weak D gene call, 5 bases matching. The sample consisted of CD8+ T cells sorted from PBMCs, taken 15 days after the yellow fever booster vaccination. The nucleotide sequence is TGTGCCAGTAGTATGGGTACGACAGTCACGAATAGCAATCAGCCCCAGCATTTT. This yields the protein CASSMGTTVTNSNQPQHF.